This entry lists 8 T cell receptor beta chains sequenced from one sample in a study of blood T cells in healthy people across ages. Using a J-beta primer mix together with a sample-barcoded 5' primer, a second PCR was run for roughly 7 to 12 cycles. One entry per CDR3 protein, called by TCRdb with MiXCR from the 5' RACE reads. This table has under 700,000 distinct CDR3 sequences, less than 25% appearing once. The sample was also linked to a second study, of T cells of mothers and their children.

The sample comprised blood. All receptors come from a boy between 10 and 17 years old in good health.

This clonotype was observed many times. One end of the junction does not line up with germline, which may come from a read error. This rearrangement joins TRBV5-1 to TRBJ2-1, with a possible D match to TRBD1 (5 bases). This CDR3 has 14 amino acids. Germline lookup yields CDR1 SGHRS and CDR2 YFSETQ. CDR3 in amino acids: CASSLDSSYNEQFF. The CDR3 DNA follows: TGTGCCAGCAGCTTAGACAGCTCCTACAATGAGCAGTTCTTC.

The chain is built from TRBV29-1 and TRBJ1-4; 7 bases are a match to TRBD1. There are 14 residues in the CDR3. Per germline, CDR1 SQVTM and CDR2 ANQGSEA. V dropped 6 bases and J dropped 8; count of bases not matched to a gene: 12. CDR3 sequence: CSVANRGVREKLFF. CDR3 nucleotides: TGCAGCGTCGCTAACAGGGGAGTGAGGGAAAAACTGTTTTTT.

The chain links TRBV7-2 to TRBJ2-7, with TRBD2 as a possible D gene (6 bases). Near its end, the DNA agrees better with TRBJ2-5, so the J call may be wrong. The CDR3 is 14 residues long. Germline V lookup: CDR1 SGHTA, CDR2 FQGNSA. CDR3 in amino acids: CASSSFRLEETQYF. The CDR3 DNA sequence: TGTGCCAGCAGCTCATTTAGACTAGAAGAGACCCAGTACTTC.

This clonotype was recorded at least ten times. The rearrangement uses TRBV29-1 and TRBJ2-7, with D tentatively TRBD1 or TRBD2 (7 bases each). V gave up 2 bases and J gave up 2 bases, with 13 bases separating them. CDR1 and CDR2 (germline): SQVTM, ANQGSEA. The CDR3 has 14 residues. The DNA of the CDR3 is TGCAGCGTTGAAAAGCAGGGGGGGACCTACGAGCAGTACTTC. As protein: CSVEKQGGTYEQYF.

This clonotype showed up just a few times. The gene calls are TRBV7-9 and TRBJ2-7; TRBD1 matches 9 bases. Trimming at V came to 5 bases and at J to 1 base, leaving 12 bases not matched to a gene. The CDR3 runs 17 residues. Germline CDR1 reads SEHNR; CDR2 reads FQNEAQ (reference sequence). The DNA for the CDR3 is TGTGCCAGCAGCCACGGGCCGGGACAGGGTTCGTCCTACGAGCAGTACTTC. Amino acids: CASSHGPGQGSSYEQYF.

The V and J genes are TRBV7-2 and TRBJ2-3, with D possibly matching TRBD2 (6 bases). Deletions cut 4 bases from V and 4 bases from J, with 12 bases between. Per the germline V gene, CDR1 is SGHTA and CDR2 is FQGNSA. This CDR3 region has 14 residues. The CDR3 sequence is CASSYNPGADTQYF. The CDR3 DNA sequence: TGTGCCAGCAGCTACAACCCGGGGGCAGATACGCAGTATTTT.

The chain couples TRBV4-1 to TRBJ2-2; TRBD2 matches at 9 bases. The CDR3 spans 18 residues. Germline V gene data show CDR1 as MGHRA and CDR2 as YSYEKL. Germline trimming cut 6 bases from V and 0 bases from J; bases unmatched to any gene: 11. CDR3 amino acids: CASRGGSLAGSNTGELFF. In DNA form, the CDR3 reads TGCGCCAGCAGGGGAGGGTCGCTAGCGGGATCGAACACCGGGGAGCTGTTTTTT.

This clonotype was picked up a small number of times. CDR3 sequence: CASSLVQEGQGFSLHF. In DNA, the CDR3 is TGTGCCAGCAGCTTAGTGCAGGAGGGACAGGGCTTCTCCCTCCACTTT. This rearrangement joins TRBV7-9 to TRBJ1-6; TRBD1 aligns across 9 bases. The CDR3 is 16 residues long. V was pared by 1 base and J by 14 bases, with 12 bases of the junction left unmatched. Germline V gene data show CDR1 as SEHNR and CDR2 as FQNEAQ (reference sequence).